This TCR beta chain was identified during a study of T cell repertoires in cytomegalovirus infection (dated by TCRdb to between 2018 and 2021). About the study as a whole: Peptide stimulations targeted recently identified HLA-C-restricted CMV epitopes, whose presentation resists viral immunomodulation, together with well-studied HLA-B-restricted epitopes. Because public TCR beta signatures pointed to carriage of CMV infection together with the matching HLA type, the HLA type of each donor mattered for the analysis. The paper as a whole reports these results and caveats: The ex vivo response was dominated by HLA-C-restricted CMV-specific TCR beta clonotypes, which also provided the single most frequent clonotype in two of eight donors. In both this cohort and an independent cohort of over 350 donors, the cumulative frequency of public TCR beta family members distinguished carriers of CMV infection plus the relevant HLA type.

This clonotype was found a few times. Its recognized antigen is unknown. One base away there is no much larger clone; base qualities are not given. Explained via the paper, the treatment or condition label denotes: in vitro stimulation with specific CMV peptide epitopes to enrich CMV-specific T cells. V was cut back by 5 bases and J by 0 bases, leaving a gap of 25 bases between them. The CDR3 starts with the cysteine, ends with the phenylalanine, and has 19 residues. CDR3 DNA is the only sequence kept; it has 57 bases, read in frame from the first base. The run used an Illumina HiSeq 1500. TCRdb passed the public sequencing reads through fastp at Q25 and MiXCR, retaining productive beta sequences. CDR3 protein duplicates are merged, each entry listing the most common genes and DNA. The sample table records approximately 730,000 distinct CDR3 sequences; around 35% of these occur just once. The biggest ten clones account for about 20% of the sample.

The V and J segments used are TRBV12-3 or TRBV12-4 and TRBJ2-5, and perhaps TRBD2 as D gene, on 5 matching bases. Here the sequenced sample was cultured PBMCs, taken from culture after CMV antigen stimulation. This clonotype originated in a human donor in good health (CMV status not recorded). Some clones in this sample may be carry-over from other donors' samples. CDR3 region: CASSRTTRAGGNDQETQYF. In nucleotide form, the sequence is TGTGCCAGCAGTCGTACCACAAGGGCGGGTGGCAACGACCAAGAGACCCAGTACTTC.